The rows below give T cell receptor beta chains drawn from one sample of a study of immune cell composition in non-small cell lung cancer. The method was immunoSEQ multiplex PCR; TCRdb's version includes in-frame clones alone and lacks a portion of them. This sample has around 1,700 clones, with 65% to 90% found just once. Sample: lung tumor tissue. The receptor source for this set is a human donor with non-small cell lung cancer. CDR3s include the opening cysteine and the closing phenylalanine or tryptophan. The D gene is left open where the match is weak.

V,J,D,CDR3,DNA
TRBV5-6,TRBJ2-4,-,CASSLDEGFQSKNIQYF,TGTGCCAGCAGCTTGGACGAGGGATTCCAGTCCAAAAACATTCAGTACTTC
TRBV20-1,TRBJ1-1,-,CSAPANTEAFF,TGCAGTGCTCCCGCGAACACTGAAGCTTTCTTT
TRBV27,TRBJ1-2,TRBD1,CASRTGDRGYTF,TGTGCCAGCAGAACAGGGGATCGTGGCTACACCTTC
TRBV5-1,TRBJ2-3,TRBD2,CASSYGTSGSWQTDTQYF,TGCGCCAGCAGCTACGGGACTAGCGGGAGTTGGCAAACAGATACGCAGTATTTT
TRBV6-5,TRBJ1-3,TRBD1,CASRNQGAGGNTIYF,TGTGCCAGCAGAAACCAGGGGGCAGGCGGAAACACCATATATTTT
TRBV11-2,TRBJ2-7,TRBD2,CASSRLAGGTYEQYF,TGTGCCAGCAGCCGACTAGCGGGAGGCACCTACGAGCAGTACTTC
TRBV7-9,TRBJ2-3,TRBD2,CASPPGTSGGFYTQYF,TGTGCCAGCCCCCCTGGTACTAGCGGGGGTTTCTATACGCAGTATTTT
TRBV7-8,TRBJ2-1,TRBD2,CASSLTQREVDEQFF,TGTGCCAGCAGCTTAACGCAGCGGGAGGTCGATGAGCAGTTCTTC
TRBV7-6,TRBJ1-3,-,CASSRDRRSGNTIYF,TGTGCCAGCAGCCGAGACAGAAGATCTGGAAACACCATATATTTT
TRBV7-6,TRBJ1-1,-,CASSLTYMGTMNTEAFF,TGTGCCAGCAGCCTCACTTACATGGGGACAATGAACACTGAAGCTTTCTTT